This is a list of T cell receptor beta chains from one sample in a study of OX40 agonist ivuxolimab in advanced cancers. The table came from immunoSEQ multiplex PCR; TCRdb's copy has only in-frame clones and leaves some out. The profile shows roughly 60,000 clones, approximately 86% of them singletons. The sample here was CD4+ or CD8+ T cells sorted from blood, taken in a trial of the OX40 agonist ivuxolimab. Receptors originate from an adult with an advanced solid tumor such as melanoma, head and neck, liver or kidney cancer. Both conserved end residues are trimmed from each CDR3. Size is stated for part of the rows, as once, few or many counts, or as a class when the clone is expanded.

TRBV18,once,ASSPQDSISGNTIY
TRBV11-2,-,ASSLAGGTEAF
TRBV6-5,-,ASSPAVPPKNIQY
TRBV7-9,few,ASSLDMNTEAF
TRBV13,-,ASSLWGAHNEQF
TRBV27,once,ASSSEAIGSPLH
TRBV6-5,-,ASRPGDYGYT
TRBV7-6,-,ASSLKGQDTQY
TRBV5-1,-,ASSLGQSYEQY
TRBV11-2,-,ASSLNPGLYNEQF
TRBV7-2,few,ASSFTQQGSGSGNTIY
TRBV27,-,ASSLHPLTDTQY
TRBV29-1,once,SVEGVGGQSTDTQY
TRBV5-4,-,ASSQRTGNNSPLH
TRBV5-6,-,ATGGVAETYEQY
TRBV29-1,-,SAGGWAQLF
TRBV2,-,ASSVRGRYYEQY
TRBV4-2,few,ASSQDLGVGELF
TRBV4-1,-,ASSQVPVRPGNNEKLF
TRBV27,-,ASSPRTQNYGYT
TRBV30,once,AWNKKGQGFYGYT
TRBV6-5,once,ASSYSGTGNEKLF
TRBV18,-,ASSPRDTEAF
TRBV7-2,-,ASRVDISTDTQY
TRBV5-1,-,ASSLGRQGNSETQY
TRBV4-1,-,ASSQDRVEGTGANVLT
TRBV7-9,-,ASSLARQLRTDTQY
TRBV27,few,ASSLGTPNTGELF
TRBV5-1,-,ASSPGSQETQY